The present T cell receptor (beta chain) was sequenced within a study of T cells after yellow fever vaccination. Overall study findings and caveats: The study re-detected most primary-vaccination clones after the booster (about 95% CD4, 80% to 90% CD8).

Germline CDR1 MRHNA, CDR2 SNTAGT. The CDR3 contains 17 residues. V lost 8 bases, J lost 0 bases, and 14 bases stayed unmatched. The sample holds a few counts of this clonotype. Its antigen is still unknown. Template switching by 5'RACE produced TCR cDNA, adding a universal primer site and UMIs. TCRdb used MiXCR to reprocess the 5' RACE reads, holding one entry per CDR3 protein. Of around 200,000 distinct CDR3 sequences listed, roughly 11% are singletons. The sequenced sample was CD8+ T cells sorted from PBMCs, obtained 15 days after the yellow fever booster vaccination. The genes are TRBV6-4 and TRBJ2-3; 7 bases align to TRBD2. The clonotype was recovered from a man aged 18 to 29 who received the YFV17D yellow fever vaccine. The CDR3, as DNA: TGTGCCAGCCCTGGAAGACCCAGCGGGGCTAGCACAGATACGCAGTATTTT. The encoded protein is CASPGRPSGASTDTQYF.